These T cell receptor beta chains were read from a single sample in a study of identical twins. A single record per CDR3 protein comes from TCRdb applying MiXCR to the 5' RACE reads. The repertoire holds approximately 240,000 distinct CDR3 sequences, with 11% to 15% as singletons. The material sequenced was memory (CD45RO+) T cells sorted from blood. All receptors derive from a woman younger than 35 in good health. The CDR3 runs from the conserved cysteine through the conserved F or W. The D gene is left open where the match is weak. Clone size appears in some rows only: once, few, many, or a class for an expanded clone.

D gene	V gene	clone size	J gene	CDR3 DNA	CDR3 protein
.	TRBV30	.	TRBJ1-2	TGTGCCTCACATGAGGGGGGCTACACCTTC	CASHEGGYTF
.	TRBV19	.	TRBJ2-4	TGTGCCAGTAGTACTGGGGTGAACATTCAGTACTTC	CASSTGVNIQYF
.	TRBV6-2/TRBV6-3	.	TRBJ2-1	TGTCCTCCGCGGGACTGGCGGAACGACAGAGAGCAGTTCTTC	CPPRDWRNDREQFF
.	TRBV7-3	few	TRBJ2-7	TGTGCCAGCAGTCAAAGGGGGGGTACGGGACAGTCCTCCTACGAGCAGTACTTC	CASSQRGGTGQSSYEQYF
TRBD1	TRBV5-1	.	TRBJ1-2	TGCGCCAGCAGCTTGGGGGGACAGTTCCCTCGAGGCTACACCTTC	CASSLGGQFPRGYTF
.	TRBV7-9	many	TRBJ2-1	TGTGCCAGCAGCCCCGAGGTCGAGCAGTTCTTC	CASSPEVEQFF
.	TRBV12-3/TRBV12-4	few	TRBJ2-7	TGTGCCAGCAGTTCCCACTGGGCCACCGAGCAGTACTTC	CASSSHWATEQYF
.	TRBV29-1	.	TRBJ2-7	TGCAGCGCGCAGGAGTATTCCTACGAGCAGTACTTC	CSAQEYSYEQYF
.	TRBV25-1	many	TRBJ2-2	TGTGCCAGCACGTCCCCTACAGGCACCGGGGAGCTGTTTTTT	CASTSPTGTGELFF
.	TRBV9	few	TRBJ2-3	TGTGCCAGCAGCGTAGCCCCTAGCACAGATACGCAGTATTTT	CASSVAPSTDTQYF
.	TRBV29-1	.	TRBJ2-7	TGCAGCGTTAGAGCCACAGGGTACGAGCAGTACTTC	CSVRATGYEQYF
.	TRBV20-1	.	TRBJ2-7	TGCAGTCCCACTAGAACTTACGAGCAGTACTTC	CSPTRTYEQYF
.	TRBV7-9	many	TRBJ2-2	TGTGCCAGCAGCTTGACGAACACCGGGGAGCTGTTTTTT	CASSLTNTGELFF
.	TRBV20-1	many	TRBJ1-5	TGCAGTGCTAGAGATTCGAGCCAGCCCCAGCATTTT	CSARDSSQPQHF
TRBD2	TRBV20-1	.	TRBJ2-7	TGCAGTGCTAGAGGAGCTAGCGGGGGGGCACTTTACGAGCAGTACTTC	CSARGASGGALYEQYF
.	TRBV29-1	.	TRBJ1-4	TGCAGCGTTGAAACGTTTGAAAAACTGTTTTTT	CSVETFEKLFF
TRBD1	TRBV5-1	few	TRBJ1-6	TGCGCCAGCAGCTTGGGGGCCGTACAGGGGGCTCAGTCACCCCTCCACTTT	CASSLGAVQGAQSPLHF
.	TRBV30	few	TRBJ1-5	TGTGCCTGGAGTGTACAAGGGGGAGGGCAGCCCCAGCATTTT	CAWSVQGGGQPQHF
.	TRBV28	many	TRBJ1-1	TGTGCCAGCAATAACCTACCCGTCGCGAACACTGAAGCTTTCTTT	CASNNLPVANTEAFF
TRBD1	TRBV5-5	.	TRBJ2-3	TGTGCCAGCAGCAGGGACAGGTCCGGTACGCAGTATTTT	CASSRDRSGTQYF
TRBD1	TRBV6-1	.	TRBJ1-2	TGTGCCAGCAGGTCAGCAGGGGGCGGCTATGGCTACACCTTC	CASRSAGGGYGYTF
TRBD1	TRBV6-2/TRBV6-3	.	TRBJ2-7	TGTGCCAGCAGGATTCAACAGGGGGCCCGAGACGAGCAGTACTTC	CASRIQQGARDEQYF
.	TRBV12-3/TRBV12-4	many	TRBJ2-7	TGTGCCAGCAGTTCCCAGGACTACGAGCAGTACTTC	CASSSQDYEQYF
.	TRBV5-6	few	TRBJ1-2	TGTGCCAGCACCGGCACAAATCTAAACTATGGCTACACCTTC	CASTGTNLNYGYTF
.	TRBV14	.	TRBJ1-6	TGTGCCAGCAGACACTCCCGTATCGGTAATTCACCCCTCCACTTT	CASRHSRIGNSPLHF
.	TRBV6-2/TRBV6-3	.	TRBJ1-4	TGTGCCAGCATCAACAATGAAAAACTGTTTTTT	CASINNEKLFF
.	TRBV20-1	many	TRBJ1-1	TGCAGTGCTAGGACGGCAGGCACTGAAGCTTTCTTT	CSARTAGTEAFF
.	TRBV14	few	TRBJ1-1	TGTGCCAGCAGCCGTACGGCGGACACTGAAGCTTTCTTT	CASSRTADTEAFF
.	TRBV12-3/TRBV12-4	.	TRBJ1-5	TGTGCCAGCACCTCGCAGCAGGGAGGGGATCAGCCCCAGCATTTT	CASTSQQGGDQPQHF
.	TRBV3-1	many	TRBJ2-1	TGTGCCAGCAGCCTCCGCGACGGGAATGAGCAGTTCTTC	CASSLRDGNEQFF
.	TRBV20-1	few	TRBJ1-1	TGCAGTGCACACCCCCGGGGGGCTGAGTATACTGAAGCTTTCTTT	CSAHPRGAEYTEAFF
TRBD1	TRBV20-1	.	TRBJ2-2	TGCAGTGCTGGGAGACAGGGGTCCGGGGAGCTGTTTTTT	CSAGRQGSGELFF